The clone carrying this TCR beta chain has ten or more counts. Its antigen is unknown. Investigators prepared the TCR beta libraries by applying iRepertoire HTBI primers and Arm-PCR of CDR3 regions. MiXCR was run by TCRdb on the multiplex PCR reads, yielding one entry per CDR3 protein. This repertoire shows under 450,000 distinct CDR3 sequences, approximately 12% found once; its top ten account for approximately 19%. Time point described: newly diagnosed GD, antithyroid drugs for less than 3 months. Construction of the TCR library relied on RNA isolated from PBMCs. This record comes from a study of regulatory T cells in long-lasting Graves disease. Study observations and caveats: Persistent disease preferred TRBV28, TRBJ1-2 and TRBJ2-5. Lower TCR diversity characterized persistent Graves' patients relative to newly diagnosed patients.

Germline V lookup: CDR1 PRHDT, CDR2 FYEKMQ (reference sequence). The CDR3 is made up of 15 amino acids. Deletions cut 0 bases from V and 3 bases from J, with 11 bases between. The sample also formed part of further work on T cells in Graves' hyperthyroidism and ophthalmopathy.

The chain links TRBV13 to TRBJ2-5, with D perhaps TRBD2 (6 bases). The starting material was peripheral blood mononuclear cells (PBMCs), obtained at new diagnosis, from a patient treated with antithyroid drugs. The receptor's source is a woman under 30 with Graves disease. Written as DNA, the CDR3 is TGTGCCAGCAGCTTAGGCGTAGGGGAGGAAGAGACCCAGTACTTC. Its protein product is CASSLGVGEEETQYF.